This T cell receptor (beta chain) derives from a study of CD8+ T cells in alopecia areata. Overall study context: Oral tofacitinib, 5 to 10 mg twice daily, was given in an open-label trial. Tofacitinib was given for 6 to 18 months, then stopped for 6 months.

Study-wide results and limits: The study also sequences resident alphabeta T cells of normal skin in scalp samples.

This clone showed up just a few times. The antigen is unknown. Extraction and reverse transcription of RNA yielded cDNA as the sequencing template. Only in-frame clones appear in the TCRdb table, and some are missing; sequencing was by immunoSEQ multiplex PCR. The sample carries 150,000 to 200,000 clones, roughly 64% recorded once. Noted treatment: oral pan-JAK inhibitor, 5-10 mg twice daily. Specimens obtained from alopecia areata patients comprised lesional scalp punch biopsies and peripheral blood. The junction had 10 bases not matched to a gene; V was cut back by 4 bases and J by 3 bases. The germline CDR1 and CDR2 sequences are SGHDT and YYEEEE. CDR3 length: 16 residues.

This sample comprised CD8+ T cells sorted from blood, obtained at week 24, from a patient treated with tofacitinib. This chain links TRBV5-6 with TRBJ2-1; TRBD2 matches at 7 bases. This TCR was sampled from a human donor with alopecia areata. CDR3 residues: CASSLPTSPFYNEQFF. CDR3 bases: TGTGCCAGCAGCCTCCCGACTAGCCCTTTCTACAATGAGCAGTTCTTC.